This T cell receptor (beta chain) was profiled in a study of T-cell reconstitution after alpha-beta-depleted transplantation in children. This clonotype showed up many times. The germline gives CDR1 DFQATT, CDR2 SNEGSKA (reference sequence). The CDR3 is 12 residues long. Trimming left V 6 bases short and J 2 bases short, with 11 bases between. This sample's TCRbeta library carried unique molecular identifier barcodes. TCRdb called the PCR reads again in MiXCR, with one record for every CDR3 protein. The top ten clones hold roughly 13% of a sample with about 200,000 distinct CDR3 sequences, roughly 15% of them seen once.

The sample in question was PBMCs from the stem cell graft donor, obtained from the stem cell graft. This TCR derives from a human donor who donated a stem cell graft to a child with acute lymphoblastic leukemia. V is TRBV20-1 and J is TRBJ2-7; unclear D gene. In DNA form, the CDR3 reads TGCAGTGCCAGACGCGACGCCTACGAGCAGTACTTC. This translates into CSARRDAYEQYF.